Shown below are 25 T cell receptor beta chains from a single sample sequenced in a study of cytomegalovirus exposure and HLA in healthy donors. Only in-frame clones appear in the TCRdb table, and some are missing; sequencing was by immunoSEQ multiplex PCR. The sample carries about 71,000 clones, about 94% recorded once. What was sequenced was PBMCs. The receptors stem from a woman younger than 30 in good health and CMV-seronegative.

The rearrangement links TRBV28 to TRBJ2-3; a weak D match, TRBD2 (6 bases). With 6 bases removed from V and 0 bases from J, the gap between germline ends came to 16 bases. The CDR3 spans 16 residues. Germline V gene sequence: CDR1 MDHEN, CDR2 SYDVKM. The CDR3 DNA reads as TGTGCCAGCAGCCCCCAGGCGGGAATTAGCACAGATACGCAGTATTTT. It is translated as CASSPQAGISTDTQYF. The variable domain in full, with the rest retrieved from reference TRBV28 and TRBJ2-3, is DVKVTQSSRYLVKRTGEKVFLECVQDMDHENMFWYRQDPGLGLRLIYFSYDVKMKEKGDIPEGYSVSREKKERFSLILESASTNQTSMYLCASSPQAGISTDTQYFGPGTRLTVL.

The sample holds one count of this clone. The V and J genes are TRBV21-1 and TRBJ1-5. TRBV21-1 is a pseudogene. The CDR3 totals 13 residues. CDR3 nucleotide sequence: TGTGCCAGCACACTTGAGGGCCGGGGGCCCCAGCATTTT. Protein sequence: CASTLEGRGPQHF.

The J gene is TRBJ1-4, the V gene TRBV15; D might be TRBD1 (5 bases). Germline V gene sequence: CDR1 LNHNV, CDR2 YYDKDF (reference sequence). The ends were cut back, 5 bases at V and 8 bases at J, with 18 bases in the middle. The CDR3 is made up of 15 amino acids. The DNA of the CDR3 is TGTGCCACCAGCCCCCCGGACGACAGAGGAGAAAAACTGTTTTTT. It yields the protein CATSPPDDRGEKLFF.

The V and J genes are TRBV7-9 and TRBJ2-3; TRBD2 agrees at 9 bases. Germline V gene sequence: CDR1 SEHNR, CDR2 FQNEAQ (reference sequence). With V trimmed by 5 bases and J by 0 bases, 3 bases remained unmatched. This CDR3 is built from 15 residues. The CDR3 loop is CASSLTSGSTDTQYF. CDR3 coding DNA: TGTGCCAGCAGCCTGACTAGCGGAAGCACAGATACGCAGTATTTT.

This clone was observed once. The CDR3 coding sequence is TGTGCCAGCAGTGAATTACATTACAGGGGGCACGGGGAGCTGTTTTTT. The encoded protein is CASSELHYRGHGELFF. This chain uses TRBV6-1 with TRBJ2-2; 9 nucleotides agree with TRBD1. The trim removed 2 bases at V and 7 bases at J, leaving 8 bases unmatched. The CDR3 is 16 residues long. Germline CDR1 is MNHNS and CDR2 is SASEGT.

The rearrangement joins TRBV10-3 to TRBJ2-4; maybe TRBD1 (5 bases). The CDR3 runs 13 residues. Trimming cost V 0 bases and J 12 bases, with 12 bases left between them. Per germline, CDR1 ENHRY and CDR2 SYGVKD. The CDR3 region is CAISESLETAQYF. The CDR3 coding sequence is TGTGCCATCAGTGAGTCGCTCGAGACAGCTCAGTACTTC.

CDR3 nucleotide sequence: TGTGCCATCAGCCGAGGGGCAGGGGCTGAAAAACTGTTTTTT. It translates to CAISRGAGAEKLFF. V usage is TRBV10-3 and J usage is TRBJ1-4; D might be TRBD1 (6 bases). The germline V gene encodes CDR1 ENHRY and CDR2 SYGVKD. V was cut by 6 bases and J by 7 bases, with 15 bases left in between. This CDR3 has 14 residues.

V gene TRBV19 combines with J gene TRBJ2-2; 12 bases line up with TRBD2. With 7 bases clipped from V and 3 bases from J, the junction kept 9 bases outside the gene matches. Looked up from germline, CDR1 is LNHDA and CDR2 is SQIVND (reference sequence). The CDR3 sequence is 17 residues long. CDR3 region: CASTSTSGGHYTGELFF. The CDR3, as DNA: TGTGCCAGTACCTCGACTAGCGGGGGCCATTACACCGGGGAGCTGTTTTTT.

The rearrangement joins TRBV5-1 to TRBJ2-7, with 14 bases that match TRBD2. The CDR3 totals 18 residues. V shed 1 base, J shed 7 bases, and the junction held 13 bases outside the gene matches. Germline lookup yields CDR1 SGHRS and CDR2 YFSETQ. The DNA for the CDR3 is TGCGCCAGCAGCTTGACCGTTGGGACTAGCGGGGGAGTCCGAGAGCAGTACTTC. This encodes CASSLTVGTSGGVREQYF.

This chain connects TRBV4-3 to TRBJ2-3; perhaps TRBD2 as D (6 bases). Looked up from germline, CDR1 is LGHNA and CDR2 is YSLEER. V was cut by 0 bases and J by 2 bases, with 9 bases left in between. The CDR3 totals 15 residues. CDR3 sequence (DNA): TGCGCCAGCAGCCAAGATGGCGGGATCACAGATACGCAGTATTTT. This encodes CASSQDGGITDTQYF.

The rearrangement links TRBV19 to TRBJ2-2; a weak D match, TRBD2 (5 bases). The CDR3 spans 12 residues. The V end lost 9 bases, the J end lost 5 bases, and 10 bases lay between the germline ends. CDR1 and CDR2 (germline): LNHDA, SQIVND (reference sequence). This chain's CDR3 is CASSTRTGELFF. The CDR3 nucleotides are TGTGCCAGCTCCACTAGAACCGGGGAGCTGTTTTTT.

This rearrangement joins TRBV6-4 to TRBJ2-5; no reliable D call. Per the germline V gene, CDR1 is MRHNA and CDR2 is SNTAGT. This CDR3 contains 14 residues. V lost 0 bases to trimming and J lost 1 base, with 6 bases between them. CDR3 in amino acids: CASSDSRSQETQYF. In DNA, the CDR3 is TGTGCCAGCAGTGACTCTCGGTCCCAAGAGACCCAGTACTTC.

The V and J genes are TRBV25-1 and TRBJ1-6; a possible D gene is TRBD1 (6 bases). Germline V gene lookup returns CDR1 MGHDK and CDR2 SYGVNS. The CDR3 consists of 14 residues. Trimming took off 7 bases at V and 3 bases at J, with 10 bases between the two ends. This CDR3 reads CASNRDGYNSPLHF. The CDR3 bases are TGTGCCAGCAACAGGGACGGCTATAATTCACCCCTCCACTTT.

V gene TRBV7-2 combines with J gene TRBJ2-3; 7 nucleotides align to TRBD2. CDR3 length: 13 residues. Trimming took 4 bases from V and 10 from J; bases not matched to a gene: 8. CDR1 is SGHTA, CDR2 FQGNSA, per germline. The CDR3, as DNA: TGTGCCAGCAGCTCCGCGGCGGGGGTGGCGCAGTATTTT. This codes for CASSSAAGVAQYF.

V is TRBV6-6 and J is TRBJ1-4; perhaps TRBD1 as D (5 bases). The CDR3 totals 12 residues. Trimming took 5 bases from V and 11 from J, leaving 12 bases between them. Per the germline V gene, CDR1 is MNHNY and CDR2 is SVGAGI (reference sequence). CDR3 nucleotides: TGTGCCAGCAGTCCCCAGGGTGTTAAACTGTTTTTT. It is translated as CASSPQGVKLFF.

The chain joins TRBV7-3 to TRBJ2-1; D possibly corresponds to TRBD1 (8 bases). In germline, CDR1 is SGHTA, CDR2 FQGTGA. CDR3 length equals 15 residues. V lost 6 bases, J lost 5 bases, and 17 bases lay in between. The CDR3 DNA sequence: TGTGCCAGCAGGCACCAACAGGGGGGGCACAATGAGCAGTTCTTC. This sequence encodes CASRHQQGGHNEQFF.

V is TRBV28 and J is TRBJ2-5, with TRBD1 matching 10 bases. This CDR3 is built from 14 residues. Germline CDR1 and CDR2: MDHEN and SYDVKM. V shed 5 bases, J shed 5 bases, and the junction held 5 bases outside the gene matches. The CDR3 region is CASSDRGRGETQYF. The CDR3 DNA is TGTGCCAGCAGTGACAGGGGGCGAGGGGAGACCCAGTACTTC. The variable domain in full, with the rest retrieved from reference TRBV28 and TRBJ2-5, is DVKVTQSSRYLVKRTGEKVFLECVQDMDHENMFWYRQDPGLGLRLIYFSYDVKMKEKGDIPEGYSVSREKKERFSLILESASTNQTSMYLCASSDRGRGETQYFGPGTRLLVL.

The V and J genes are TRBV18 and TRBJ2-1; D gene ambiguous. Trimming pared 2 bases from V and 0 bases from J, leaving 8 bases between. The CDR3 totals 15 residues. Germline-derived CDR1 and CDR2 are KGHSH and LQKENI. The CDR3 sequence: CASSPLLDSYNEQFF. In nucleotides, the CDR3 is TGTGCCAGCTCACCATTACTCGACTCCTACAATGAGCAGTTCTTC.

The genes are TRBV10-2 and TRBJ2-6, with TRBD1 identical over 8 bases. This CDR3 contains 18 residues. The germline V gene has CDR1 WSHSY and CDR2 SAAADI. V was pared by 3 bases and J by 1 base, with 8 bases of the junction left unmatched. The CDR3 sequence is CASSDEQGVPSGANVLTF. In DNA form, the CDR3 reads TGCGCCAGCAGTGACGAACAGGGGGTCCCTTCTGGGGCCAACGTCCTGACTTTC.

The chain employs TRBV5-5 and TRBJ1-1; D might be TRBD1 (6 bases). The V end lost 2 bases, the J end lost 3 bases, and 11 bases lay between the germline ends. The CDR3 spans 14 residues. CDR1 SGHKS and CDR2 YYEKEE come from the germline V gene (reference sequence). The CDR3 DNA reads TGTGCCAGCAGCTTTCGGACAGCGTACACTGAAGCTTTCTTT. It specifies CASSFRTAYTEAFF. The variable domain in full, completed from reference TRBV5-5 and TRBJ1-1, reads DAGVTQSPTHLIKTRGQQVTLRCSPISGHKSVSWYQQVLGQGPQFIFQYYEKEERGRGNFPDRFSARQFPNYSSELNVNALLLGDSALYLCASSFRTAYTEAFFGQGTRLTVV.

The V and J genes are TRBV7-9 and TRBJ1-1; 9 bases agree with TRBD1. From germline, CDR1 is SEHNR and CDR2 FQNEAQ (reference sequence). V dropped 4 bases and J dropped 4; count of bases not matched to a gene: 7. CDR3 length: 15 amino acids. CDR3 residues: CASSSDRGSRTEAFF. The CDR3 DNA is TGTGCCAGCAGCTCGGACAGGGGAAGTCGCACTGAAGCTTTCTTT.

The V gene is TRBV5-6, the J gene TRBJ2-7; 7 bases match TRBD1. J lost 5 bases, V lost 0 bases, and 2 bases had no gene match. The length of the CDR3 is 13 residues. CDR1 is SGHDT and CDR2 is YYEEEE in the germline V gene. CDR3: CASSLDRGDEQYF. The CDR3 DNA follows: TGTGCCAGCAGCTTGGACAGGGGTGACGAGCAGTACTTC.

The chain has TRBV6-5 and TRBJ1-1; tentatively, D is TRBD1 (6 bases). V shed 6 bases and J shed 3 bases, with 11 bases lying between them. The CDR3 extends over 13 amino acids. From germline, CDR1 is MNHEY and CDR2 SVGAGI. In DNA, the CDR3 is TGTGCCAGCAGAGCAGGGGTACACACTGAAGCTTTCTTT. This encodes CASRAGVHTEAFF.

The chain is built from TRBV7-9 and TRBJ2-7; the match to TRBD2 covers 9 bases. The CDR3 consists of 15 residues. Trimming at V came to 5 bases and at J to 0 bases, leaving 5 bases not matched to a gene. Germline V gene sequence: CDR1 SEHNR, CDR2 FQNEAQ (reference sequence). The DNA for the CDR3 is TGTGCCAGCAGCCAGACTAGCGGAGACTCCTACGAGCAGTACTTC. Translated, it gives CASSQTSGDSYEQYF.

This rearrangement joins TRBV27 to TRBJ1-4; D perhaps matches TRBD1 (6 bases). The CDR3 contains 17 residues. CDR1 and CDR2 (germline): MNHEY, SMNVEV (reference sequence). V was clipped by 5 bases and J by 7 bases, with 23 bases between them. CDR3 region: CASSPRGSGGAGEKLFF. DNA of the CDR3: TGTGCCAGCAGTCCGAGGGGATCGGGGGGCGCGGGTGAAAAACTGTTTTTT.